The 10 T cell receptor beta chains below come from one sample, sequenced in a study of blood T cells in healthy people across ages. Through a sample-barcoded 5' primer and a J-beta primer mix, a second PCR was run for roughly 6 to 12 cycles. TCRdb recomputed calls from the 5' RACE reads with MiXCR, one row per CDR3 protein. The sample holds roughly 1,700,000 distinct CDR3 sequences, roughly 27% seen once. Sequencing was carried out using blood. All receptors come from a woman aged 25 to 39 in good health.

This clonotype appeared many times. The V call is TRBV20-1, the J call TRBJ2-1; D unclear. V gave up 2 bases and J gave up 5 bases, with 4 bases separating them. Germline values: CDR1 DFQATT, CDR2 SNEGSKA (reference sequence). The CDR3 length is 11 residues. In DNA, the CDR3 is TGCAGTGCTAGAAGTAACAATGAGCAGTTCTTC. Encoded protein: CSARSNNEQFF.

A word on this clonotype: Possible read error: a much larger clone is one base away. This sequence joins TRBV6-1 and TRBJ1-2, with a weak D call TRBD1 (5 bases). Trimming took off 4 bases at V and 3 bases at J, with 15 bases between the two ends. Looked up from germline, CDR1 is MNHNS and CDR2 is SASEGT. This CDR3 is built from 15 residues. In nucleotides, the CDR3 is TGTGCCAGCAGTGTAAGCCCCGGGGCCCACTATGGCTACACCTTC. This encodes CASSVSPGAHYGYTF.

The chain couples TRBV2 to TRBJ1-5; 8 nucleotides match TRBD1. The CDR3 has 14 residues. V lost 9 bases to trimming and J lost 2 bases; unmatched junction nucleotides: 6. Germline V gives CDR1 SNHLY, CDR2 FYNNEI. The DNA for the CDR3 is TGTGCCAGTACCAGGGGGCTCGGCAATCAGCCCCAGCATTTT. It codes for CASTRGLGNQPQHF. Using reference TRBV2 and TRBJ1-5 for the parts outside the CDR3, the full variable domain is EPEVTQTPSHQVTQMGQEVILRCVPISNHLYFYWYRQILGQKVEFLVSFYNNEISEKSEIFDDQFSVERPDGSNFTLKIRSTKLEDSAMYFCASTRGLGNQPQHFGDGTRLSIL.

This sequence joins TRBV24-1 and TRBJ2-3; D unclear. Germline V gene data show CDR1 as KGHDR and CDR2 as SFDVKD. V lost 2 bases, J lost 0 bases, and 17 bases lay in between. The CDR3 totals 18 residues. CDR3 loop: CATSDWALSNYSTDTQYF. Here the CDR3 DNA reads TGTGCCACCAGTGATTGGGCCCTGAGTAACTATAGCACAGATACGCAGTATTTT.

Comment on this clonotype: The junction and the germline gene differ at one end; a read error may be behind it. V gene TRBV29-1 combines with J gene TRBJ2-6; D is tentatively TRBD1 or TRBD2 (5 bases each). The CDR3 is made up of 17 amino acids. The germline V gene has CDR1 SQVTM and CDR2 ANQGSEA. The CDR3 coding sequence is TGCAGCGTTGAAGATCCGGGACGGAGCTCTGGGGCCAACGTCCCGACTTTC. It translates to CSVEDPGRSSGANVPTF.

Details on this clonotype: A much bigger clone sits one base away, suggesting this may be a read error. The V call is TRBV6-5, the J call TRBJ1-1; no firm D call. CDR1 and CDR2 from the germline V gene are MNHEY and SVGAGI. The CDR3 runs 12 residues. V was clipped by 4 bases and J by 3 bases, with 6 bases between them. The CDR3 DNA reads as TGTGCCAGCAGTTGCGGGGACACTGAAGCTTTCTTT. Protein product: CASSCGDTEAFF.

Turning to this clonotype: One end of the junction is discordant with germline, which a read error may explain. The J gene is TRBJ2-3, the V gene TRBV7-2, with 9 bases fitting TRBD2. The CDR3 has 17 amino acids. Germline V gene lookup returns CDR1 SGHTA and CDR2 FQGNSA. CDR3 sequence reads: CASSRQPGTSSTGTQYF. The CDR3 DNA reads TGTGCCAGCAGCCGCCAACCAGGGACTAGCAGCACAGGTACGCAGTATTTT.

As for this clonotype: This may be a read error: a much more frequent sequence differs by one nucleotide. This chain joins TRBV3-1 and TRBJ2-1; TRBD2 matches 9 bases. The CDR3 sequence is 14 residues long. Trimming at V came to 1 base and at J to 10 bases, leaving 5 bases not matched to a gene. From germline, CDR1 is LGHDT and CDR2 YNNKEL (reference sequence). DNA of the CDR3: TGTGCCAGCAGCCAAGTTAGCGGGAGAGGCGAGCAGTTCTTC. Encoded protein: CASSQVSGRGEQFF.

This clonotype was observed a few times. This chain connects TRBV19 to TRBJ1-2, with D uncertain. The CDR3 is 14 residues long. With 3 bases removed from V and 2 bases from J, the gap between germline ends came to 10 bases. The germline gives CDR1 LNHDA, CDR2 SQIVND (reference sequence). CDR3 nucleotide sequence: TGTGCCAGTAGTATTGCGACGGCGAACTATGGCTACACCTTC. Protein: CASSIATANYGYTF.

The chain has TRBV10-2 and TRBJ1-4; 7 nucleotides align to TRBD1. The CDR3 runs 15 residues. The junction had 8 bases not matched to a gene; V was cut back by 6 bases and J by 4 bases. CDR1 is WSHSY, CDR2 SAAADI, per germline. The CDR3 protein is CASRADGTDNEKLFF. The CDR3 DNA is TGCGCCAGCAGGGCAGACGGGACAGATAATGAAAAACTGTTTTTT.